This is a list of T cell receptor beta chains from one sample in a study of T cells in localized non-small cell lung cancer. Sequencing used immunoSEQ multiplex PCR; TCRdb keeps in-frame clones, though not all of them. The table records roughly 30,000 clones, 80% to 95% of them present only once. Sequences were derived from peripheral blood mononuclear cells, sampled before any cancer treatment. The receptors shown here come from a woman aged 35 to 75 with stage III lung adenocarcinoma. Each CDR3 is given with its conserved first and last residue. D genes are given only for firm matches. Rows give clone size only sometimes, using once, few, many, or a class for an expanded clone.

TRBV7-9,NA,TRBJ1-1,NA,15,CASSFLDPSDTEAFF,TGTGCCAGCAGCTTCCTAGACCCTTCGGACACTGAAGCTTTCTTT
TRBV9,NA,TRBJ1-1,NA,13,CASRRTANTEAFF,TGTGCCAGCAGGCGGACAGCTAACACTGAAGCTTTCTTT
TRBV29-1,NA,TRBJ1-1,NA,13,CSVGKGMNTEAFF,TGCAGCGTTGGGAAGGGGATGAACACTGAAGCTTTCTTT
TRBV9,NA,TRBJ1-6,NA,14,CASSVRGNNSPLHF,TGTGCCAGCAGCGTACGGGGTAATAATTCACCCCTCCACTTT
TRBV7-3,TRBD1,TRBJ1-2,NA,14,CASSSGTGTYGYTF,TGTGCCAGCAGCTCGGGGACAGGGACCTATGGCTACACCTTC
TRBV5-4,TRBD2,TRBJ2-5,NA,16,CASSRRGGGYQETQYF,TGTGCCAGCAGCCGGCGGGGCGGGGGGTACCAAGAGACCCAGTACTTC
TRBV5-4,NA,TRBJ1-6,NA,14,CASSLTGVNSPLHF,TGTGCCAGCAGCTTGACCGGGGTCAATTCACCCCTCCACTTT
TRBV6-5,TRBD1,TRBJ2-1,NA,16,CASSYGTGPSYNEQFF,TGTGCCAGCAGTTACGGGACAGGGCCCTCCTACAATGAGCAGTTCTTC
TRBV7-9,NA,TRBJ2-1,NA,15,CASSLVGGAYNEQFF,TGTGCCAGCAGCTTAGTCGGGGGAGCTTACAATGAGCAGTTCTTC
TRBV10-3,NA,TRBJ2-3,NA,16,CAISDLAAEFADTQYF,TGTGCCATCAGTGATCTGGCGGCCGAGTTTGCAGATACGCAGTATTTT
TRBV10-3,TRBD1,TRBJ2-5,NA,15,CAISQGQGTKETQYF,TGTGCCATCAGTCAAGGACAGGGGACCAAAGAGACCCAGTACTTC
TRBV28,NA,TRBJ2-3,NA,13,CASKRHTSDTQYF,TGTGCCAGCAAACGGCATACGTCAGATACGCAGTATTTT
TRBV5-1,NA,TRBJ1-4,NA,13,CASSLLGNEKLFF,TGCGCCAGCAGCCTTCTTGGGAATGAAAAACTGTTTTTT
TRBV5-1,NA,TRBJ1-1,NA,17,CASSLESTEWVGTEAFF,TGCGCCAGCAGCTTGGAGTCCACGGAATGGGTAGGCACTGAAGCTTTCTTT
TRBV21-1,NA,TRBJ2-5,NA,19,CASSKEGTSGGAAKETQYF,TGTGCCAGCAGTAAAGAGGGGACTAGCGGGGGGGCAGCGAAAGAGACCCAGTACTTC
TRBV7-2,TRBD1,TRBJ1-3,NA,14,CASSPDRGLNTIYF,TGTGCCAGCAGCCCGGACAGGGGGCTTAACACCATATATTTT
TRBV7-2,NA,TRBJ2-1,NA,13,CASSLSAEVLVFF,TGTGCCAGCAGCCTCTCCGCGGAGGTGCTCGTTTTCTTC
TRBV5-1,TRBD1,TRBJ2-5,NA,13,CASSDGTEETQYF,TGCGCCAGCAGCGACGGGACAGAAGAGACCCAGTACTTC
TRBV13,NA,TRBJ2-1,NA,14,CASSLAVRGHEQFF,TGTGCCAGCAGCTTGGCGGTTCGAGGACATGAGCAGTTCTTC
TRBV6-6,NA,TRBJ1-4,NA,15,CAASGEGATNEKLFF,TGTGCCGCCTCCGGGGAGGGAGCAACTAATGAAAAACTGTTTTTT
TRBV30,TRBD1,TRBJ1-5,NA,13,CAWSTQGDQPQHF,TGTGCCTGGAGTACCCAGGGGGACCAGCCCCAGCATTTT
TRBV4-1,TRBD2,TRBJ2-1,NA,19,CASSQDGTSGRPPYNEQFF,TGCGCCAGCAGCCAAGATGGAACTAGCGGGCGTCCACCTTACAATGAGCAGTTCTTC
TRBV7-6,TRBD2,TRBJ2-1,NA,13,CASSTQLAAEQFF,TGTGCCAGCAGCACCCAACTAGCGGCTGAGCAGTTCTTC
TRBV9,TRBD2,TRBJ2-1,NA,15,CASSFSGVTYNEQFF,TGTGCCAGCAGTTTTAGCGGGGTTACCTACAATGAGCAGTTCTTC
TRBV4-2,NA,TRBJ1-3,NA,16,CASSQGPSGAGNTIYF,TGTGCCAGCAGCCAAGGCCCCTCCGGGGCTGGAAACACCATATATTTT
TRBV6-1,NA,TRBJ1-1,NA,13,CASSGRMNTEAFF,TGTGCCAGCAGCGGACGCATGAACACTGAAGCTTTCTTT
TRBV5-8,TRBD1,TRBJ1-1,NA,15,CASALRRQGFTEAFF,TGTGCCAGCGCCTTACGTCGACAGGGGTTCACTGAAGCTTTCTTT
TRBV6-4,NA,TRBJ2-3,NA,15,CASSDSAASTDTQYF,TGTGCCAGCAGTGACTCGGCAGCTAGCACAGATACGCAGTATTTT
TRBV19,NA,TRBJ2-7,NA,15,CASSSTGTAGDEQYF,TGTGCCAGTAGTTCCACAGGGACCGCCGGGGACGAGCAGTACTTC
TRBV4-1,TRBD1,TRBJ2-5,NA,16,CASSQGMRGRGETQYF,TGCGCCAGCAGCCAAGGAATGAGGGGGCGCGGGGAGACCCAGTACTTC
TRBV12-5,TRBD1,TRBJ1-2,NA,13,CASGSGTAYGYTF,TGTGCTAGTGGTTCCGGGACAGCCTATGGCTACACCTTC
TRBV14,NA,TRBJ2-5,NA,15,CASSQFEGLQETQYF,TGTGCCAGCAGCCAATTCGAGGGGTTACAAGAGACCCAGTACTTC
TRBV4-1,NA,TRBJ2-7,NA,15,CASSGYRGGSYEQYF,TGCGCCAGCAGTGGATACAGGGGGGGGTCCTACGAGCAGTACTTC
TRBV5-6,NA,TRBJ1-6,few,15,CASSIDGGYNSPLHF,TGTGCCAGCAGCATCGACGGTGGATATAATTCACCCCTCCACTTT
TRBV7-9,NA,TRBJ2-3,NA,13,CASSSGTLPAQYF,TGTGCCAGCAGCTCCGGGACCCTCCCCGCGCAGTATTTT
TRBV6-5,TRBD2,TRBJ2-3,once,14,CASSAGTTIGTQYF,TGTGCCAGCAGCGCCGGGACTACAATTGGGACGCAGTATTTT
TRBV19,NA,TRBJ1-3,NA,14,CASGNLSSGNTIYF,TGTGCCAGTGGGAATCTAAGCTCTGGAAACACCATATATTTT
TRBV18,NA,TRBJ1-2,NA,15,CASSPEARGGYGYTF,TGTGCCAGCTCACCCGAAGCGAGGGGAGGCTATGGCTACACCTTC
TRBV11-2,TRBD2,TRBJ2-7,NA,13,CASSLGSGGEQYF,TGTGCCAGCAGCTTAGGGTCGGGAGGCGAGCAGTACTTC
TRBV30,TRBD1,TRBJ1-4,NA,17,CAWSVGQGAGYNEKLFF,TGTGCCTGGAGTGTGGGACAGGGGGCCGGATATAATGAAAAACTGTTTTTT
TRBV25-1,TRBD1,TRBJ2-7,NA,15,CASSGTGGGQDEQYF,TGTGCCAGCAGTGGTACAGGGGGTGGACAGGACGAGCAGTACTTC
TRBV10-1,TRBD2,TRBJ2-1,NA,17,CASSRASGSVPGNEQFF,TGCGCCAGCAGTCGTGCTAGCGGGAGTGTTCCCGGCAATGAGCAGTTCTTC
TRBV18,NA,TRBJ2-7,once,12,CASSPTAYEQYF,TGTGCCAGCTCACCAACGGCCTACGAGCAGTACTTC